These 23 T cell receptor beta chains originate from one sample sequenced in a study of T cells after somatic rescue of genetic block. Sequenced by immunoSEQ multiplex PCR; TCRdb stores in-frame clones only, minus some. This table holds tens of thousands of clones, just under 90% found once. The specimen sequenced was peripheral blood mononuclear cells (PBMCs). These receptor sequences come from a woman in her late teens or twenties.

The sample holds one count of this clone. The chain recombines TRBV7-2 with TRBJ1-1; no firm D call. The CDR3 has 11 amino acids. The germline V gene has CDR1 SGHTA and CDR2 FQGNSA. V was trimmed by 3 bases and J by 10 bases, leaving 9 bases between them. In DNA form, the CDR3 reads TGTGCCAGCAGCTTTCGGGCGCGAGCTTTCTTT. This codes for CASSFRARAFF.

The rearrangement links TRBV6-4 to TRBJ2-7, with a possible D match to TRBD2 (6 bases). The CDR3 is 15 residues long. The germline V and J ends were trimmed by 2 bases and 7 bases, with 18 bases remaining between them. The germline gives CDR1 MRHNA, CDR2 SNTAGT. The CDR3: CASSDKREEQGEQYF. In DNA form, the CDR3 reads TGTGCCAGCAGTGACAAGAGGGAGGAGCAGGGTGAGCAGTACTTC.

The V and J genes are TRBV28 and TRBJ2-7; 7 bases line up with TRBD2. CDR1 is MDHEN and CDR2 is SYDVKM in the germline V gene. This CDR3 is built from 15 residues. V trimming: 6 bases; J trimming: 2 bases; junction bases outside the gene matches: 10. CDR3 sequence reads: CASSHLAELAYEQYF. The CDR3 DNA follows: TGTGCCAGCAGCCATCTAGCGGAGCTTGCCTACGAGCAGTACTTC.

V and J are TRBV28 and TRBJ2-5, with 11 bases identical to TRBD1. The V segment lost 3 bases and the J segment 2 bases; nucleotides outside the gene matches: 2. The V gene's germline CDR1 is MDHEN and CDR2 SYDVKM. The CDR3 extends over 15 amino acids. The CDR3 DNA is TGTGCCAGCAGTTTGGGACAGGGGGGGCAAGAGACCCAGTACTTC. It translates to CASSLGQGGQETQYF.

In DNA, the CDR3 is TGTGCCTGGAGTACCGGGAACTATGGCTACACCTTC. Translating it yields CAWSTGNYGYTF. The genes are TRBV30 and TRBJ1-2, with D unresolved. The CDR3 covers 12 residues. In germline, CDR1 is GTSNPN, CDR2 SVGIG (reference sequence). The V end lost 2 bases, the J end lost 2 bases, and 6 bases lay between the germline ends.

The chain has TRBV11-2 and TRBJ2-5, with D unresolved. V shed 5 bases and J shed 13 bases, with 11 bases lying between them. The CDR3 contains 10 residues. Germline V gene sequence: CDR1 SGHAT, CDR2 FQNNGV. The CDR3 spells CASSRDRLYF. CDR3 sequence (DNA): TGTGCCAGCAGCCGTGATAGACTGTACTTC.

V is TRBV30 and J is TRBJ2-7; 15 bases map to TRBD2. The CDR3 is 14 residues long. CDR1 is GTSNPN and CDR2 is SVGIG in the germline V gene (reference sequence). V was clipped by 5 bases and J by 2 bases; unmatched bases: 1. Written as DNA, the CDR3 is TGTGCCTGGGGACTAGCGGGAGGGCCCTACGAGCAGTACTTC. Translation: CAWGLAGGPYEQYF.

The rearrangement uses TRBV18 and TRBJ2-7; 8 bases fit TRBD1. CDR3 length: 16 residues. CDR1 and CDR2 (germline): KGHSH, LQKENI. The J segment lost 0 bases and the V segment lost 3 bases, leaving 7 bases of the junction unmatched. In DNA form, the CDR3 reads TGTGCCAGCTCACCTAATGAAGGACAGGGCTCCTACGAGCAGTACTTC. Translating it yields CASSPNEGQGSYEQYF. Full variable domain (missing parts from reference TRBV18 and TRBJ2-7): NAGVMQNPRHLVRRRGQEARLRCSPMKGHSHVYWYRQLPEEGLKFMVYLQKENIIDESGMPKERFSAEFPKEGPSILRIQQVVRGDSAAYFCASSPNEGQGSYEQYFGPGTRLTVT.

V gene TRBV10-1 combines with J gene TRBJ2-2; 13 bases agree with TRBD2. CDR3 size: 17 residues. Germline V gives CDR1 WNHNN, CDR2 SYGVQD (reference sequence). After removal of 2 bases from V and 5 bases from J, the junction contained 5 bases not matched to a gene. The DNA for the CDR3 is TGCGCCAGCAGTGAGGGACTAGCGGGAGTAAGAACCGGGGAGCTGTTTTTT. The encoded protein is CASSEGLAGVRTGELFF.

This clone appeared once. The chain has TRBV5-1 and TRBJ1-2; 7 positions match TRBD1. Germline CDR1 and CDR2: SGHRS and YFSETQ. CDR3 length: 17 residues. The junction had 12 bases not matched to a gene; V was cut back by 0 bases and J by 4 bases. The chain's CDR3 is CASSLGFVGQAGYGYTF. The DNA for the CDR3 is TGCGCCAGCAGCTTGGGTTTCGTAGGACAGGCCGGCTATGGCTACACCTTC.

This sequence joins TRBV5-1 and TRBJ1-4; 7 nucleotides align to TRBD1. The V segment lost 0 bases and the J segment 3 bases; nucleotides outside the gene matches: 5. The CDR3 spans 16 residues. Looked up from germline, CDR1 is SGHRS and CDR2 is YFSETQ. CDR3 residues: CASSLAVTGANEKLFF. The CDR3 DNA follows: TGCGCCAGCAGCTTGGCTGTCACAGGGGCTAATGAAAAACTGTTTTTT.

This clone appeared a single time. The CDR3 DNA sequence: TGTGCCAGCAGCCCGAACAGGGGGCGACCCAACATTCAGTACTTC. Amino acids: CASSPNRGRPNIQYF. The chain uses TRBV7-9 and TRBJ2-4, with 9 positions matching TRBD1. This CDR3 comprises 15 residues. Germline CDR1 is SEHNR and CDR2 is FQNEAQ (reference sequence). J lost 7 bases, V lost 5 bases, and 9 bases had no gene match.

The V and J genes are TRBV5-1 and TRBJ1-4, with unresolved D. The CDR3 is 18 residues long. The V gene lost 3 bases and the J gene lost 0 bases, with 18 bases spanning the gap. The V gene's germline CDR1 is SGHRS and CDR2 YFSETQ. CDR3 sequence (DNA): TGCGCCAGCAGCTCCCTCGGACTCCACACCCCAACTAATGAAAAACTGTTTTTT. Translation gives CASSSLGLHTPTNEKLFF.

By proportion, this clone is medium-sized. The J gene is TRBJ2-7, the V gene TRBV6-5; 10 bases align to TRBD1. Unmatched junction bases numbered 3, after V lost 0 bases and J lost 4 bases. CDR3 length: 15 amino acids. Per germline, CDR1 MNHEY and CDR2 SVGAGI. CDR3 bases: TGTGCCAGCAGTTACTCGGGACAGGGGTCTTACGAGCAGTACTTC. Translating gives CASSYSGQGSYEQYF.

The chain joins TRBV28 to TRBJ2-2; TRBD2 aligns across 12 bases. Germline-derived CDR1 and CDR2 are MDHEN and SYDVKM. CDR3 length: 18 amino acids. Trimming removed 5 bases from V and 1 base from J; junction bases left unmatched: 8. CDR3: CASSATSGGHLNTGELFF. The CDR3, as DNA: TGTGCCAGCAGTGCGACTAGCGGGGGACATTTGAACACCGGGGAGCTGTTTTTT.

J is TRBJ1-1 and V is TRBV10-2; TRBD1 matches 8 bases. Losses at the gene ends were 10 bases for V and 8 bases for J; bases not matched to a gene: 6. The CDR3 length is 11 residues. Germline V CDR1 and CDR2: WSHSY, SAAADI. For the CDR3, the DNA is TGCGCCACAGGACAGGGAGGGGAAGCTTTCTTT. Amino acid sequence: CATGQGGEAFF.

The table lists this clone with a count of one. The V and J genes are TRBV28 and TRBJ2-7; D is uncertain. The germline V gene encodes CDR1 MDHEN and CDR2 SYDVKM. The germline V and J ends were trimmed by 2 bases and 2 bases, with 10 bases remaining between them. The CDR3 length is 14 residues. The CDR3, as DNA: TGTGCCAGCAGTTTAGGGGTACCCCCCTACGAGCAGTACTTC. Amino acids: CASSLGVPPYEQYF.

The chain's CDR3 is CASSLGLAGVKQYF. The DNA for the CDR3 is TGTGCCAGCAGCTTAGGACTAGCGGGAGTCAAGCAGTACTTC. This chain uses TRBV13 with TRBJ2-7, with 11 nucleotides matching TRBD2. The CDR3 extends over 14 amino acids. CDR1 and CDR2 (germline): PRHDT, FYEKMQ (reference sequence). J gave up 8 bases and V 0 bases, and 3 bases lay outside the gene matches.

The chain combines TRBV7-2 with TRBJ2-3; TRBD2 matches 7 bases. Trimming cost V 5 bases and J 0 bases; bases outside gene matches: 8. CDR1 and CDR2 from the germline V gene are SGHTA and FQGNSA. The CDR3 contains 16 residues. This CDR3 is CASSLMAGASTDTQYF. CDR3 in DNA: TGTGCCAGCAGCCTCATGGCGGGAGCCAGCACAGATACGCAGTATTTT.

The chain joins TRBV29-1 to TRBJ2-1; D not resolved. The germline V and J ends were trimmed by 4 bases and 9 bases, with 4 bases remaining between them. CDR1 and CDR2 (germline): SQVTM, ANQGSEA. The CDR3 covers 9 residues. DNA for the CDR3: TGCAGCGTTGCCCCTGAGCAGTTCTTC. Translated: CSVAPEQFF.

This sequence joins TRBV10-3 and TRBJ2-5; TRBD1 might be the D (6 bases). The CDR3 length is 16 residues. The V and J ends lost 8 bases and 0 bases respectively, with 19 bases between them. CDR1 ENHRY and CDR2 SYGVKD come from the germline V gene. The CDR3 coding sequence is TGTGCCATCGGATCGGGGACACGAACGTACCAAGAGACCCAGTACTTC. It translates to CAIGSGTRTYQETQYF.

The DNA of the CDR3 is TGTGCTAGTGGTTTTCGGGGTAAAGGGAGCGAAAAACTGTTTTTT. Protein: CASGFRGKGSEKLFF. The chain carries TRBV12-5 and TRBJ1-4; no reliable D call. Germline CDR1 LGHNT, CDR2 FRNRAP. The ends were cut back, 3 bases at V and 8 bases at J, with 16 bases in the middle. The CDR3 spans 15 residues.

The chain is built from TRBV5-1 and TRBJ2-7; 9 nucleotides agree with TRBD1. The V gene's germline CDR1 is SGHRS and CDR2 YFSETQ. The CDR3 is 14 residues long. The trim removed 3 bases at V and 5 bases at J, leaving 6 bases unmatched. The CDR3 DNA follows: TGCGCCAGCAGCTACCGGGACAGGGACAACGAGCAGTACTTC. This sequence encodes CASSYRDRDNEQYF.